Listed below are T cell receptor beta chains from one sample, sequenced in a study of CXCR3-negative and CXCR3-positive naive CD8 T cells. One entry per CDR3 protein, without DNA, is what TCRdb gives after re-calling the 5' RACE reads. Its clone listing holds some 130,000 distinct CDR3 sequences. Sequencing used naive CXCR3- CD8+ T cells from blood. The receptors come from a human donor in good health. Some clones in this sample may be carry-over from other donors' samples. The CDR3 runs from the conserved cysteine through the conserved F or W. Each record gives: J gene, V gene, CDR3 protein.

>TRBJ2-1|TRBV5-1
CATSVAGGGNEQFF
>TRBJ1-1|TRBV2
CASSEEGKSTEAFF
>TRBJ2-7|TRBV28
CASSLPWQGAVEQYF
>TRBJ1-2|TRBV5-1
CASSPEGIDGYTF
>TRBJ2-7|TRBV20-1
CSATSEEVLLYEQYF
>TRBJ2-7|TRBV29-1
CSVVFTDTYEQYF
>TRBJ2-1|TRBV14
CASSQVTSGYYYNEQFF
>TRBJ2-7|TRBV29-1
CSVARGARWTSHSSYEQYF
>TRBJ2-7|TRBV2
CASSEATSVRYEQYF
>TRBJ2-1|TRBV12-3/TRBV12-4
CASRGTGEHYNEQFF
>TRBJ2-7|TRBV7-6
CASSGPGSYEQYF
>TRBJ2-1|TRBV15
CATSSVGTAYNEQFF
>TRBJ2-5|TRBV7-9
CASSSGLAGGLFQETQYF
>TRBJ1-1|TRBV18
CASSLRGAKNTEAFF
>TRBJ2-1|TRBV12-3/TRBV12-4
CASSWGGGGDEQLF
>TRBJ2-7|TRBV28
CASSSETHKHEYF
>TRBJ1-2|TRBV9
CASSVTGGSNYGYTF
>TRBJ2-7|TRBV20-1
CSARGGAYGGGGYEQYF
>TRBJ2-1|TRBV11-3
CACRGGSYNEQFF
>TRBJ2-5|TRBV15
CATSPPQETQYF
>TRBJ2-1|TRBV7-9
CASSLPPGLAHPSSYNEQFF
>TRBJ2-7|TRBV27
CASSFGSTAAYEQYF
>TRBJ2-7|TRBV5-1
CASSLGQGLSSYEQYF
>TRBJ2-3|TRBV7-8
CASSRPGLAGPDTQYF